This entry concerns a single T cell receptor beta chain. The data were obtained in a study of blood T cell repertoires in COVID-19. As for the study in general: Sites across the United States, Italy and Spain contributed samples from acute and convalescent COVID-19. From T cells, B-cell-depleted T cells, or PBMCs came the material, which was cDNA or gDNA.

Per the original methods: Estimates of nucleated cell counts were drawn from the amplification of reference gene primers. Sequenced by immunoSEQ multiplex PCR; TCRdb stores in-frame clones only, minus some. The V and J calls and the clone size are those of that table, but D and trimming were determined from the DNA. The data contain 35,000 to 50,000 clones, roughly 82% of them seen just once; the ten biggest clones take up approximately 14%. The sample taken for sequencing was peripheral blood. The receptor's source is a man aged 50-60 years with active or convalescent COVID-19.

CDR3 in amino acids: CASSPGWAGSVAFF. CDR3 nucleotide sequence: TGTGCCAGCAGCCCCGGTTGGGCAGGATCAGTAGCTTTCTTT. This chain links TRBV3-1 (or the pseudogene TRBV3-2) with TRBJ1-1, with D unclear. The CDR3 runs 14 residues. V lost 4 bases and J 10 bases, leaving 19 bases between the germline ends. Germline V gives CDR1 LGHDT, CDR2 YNNKEL (reference sequence).